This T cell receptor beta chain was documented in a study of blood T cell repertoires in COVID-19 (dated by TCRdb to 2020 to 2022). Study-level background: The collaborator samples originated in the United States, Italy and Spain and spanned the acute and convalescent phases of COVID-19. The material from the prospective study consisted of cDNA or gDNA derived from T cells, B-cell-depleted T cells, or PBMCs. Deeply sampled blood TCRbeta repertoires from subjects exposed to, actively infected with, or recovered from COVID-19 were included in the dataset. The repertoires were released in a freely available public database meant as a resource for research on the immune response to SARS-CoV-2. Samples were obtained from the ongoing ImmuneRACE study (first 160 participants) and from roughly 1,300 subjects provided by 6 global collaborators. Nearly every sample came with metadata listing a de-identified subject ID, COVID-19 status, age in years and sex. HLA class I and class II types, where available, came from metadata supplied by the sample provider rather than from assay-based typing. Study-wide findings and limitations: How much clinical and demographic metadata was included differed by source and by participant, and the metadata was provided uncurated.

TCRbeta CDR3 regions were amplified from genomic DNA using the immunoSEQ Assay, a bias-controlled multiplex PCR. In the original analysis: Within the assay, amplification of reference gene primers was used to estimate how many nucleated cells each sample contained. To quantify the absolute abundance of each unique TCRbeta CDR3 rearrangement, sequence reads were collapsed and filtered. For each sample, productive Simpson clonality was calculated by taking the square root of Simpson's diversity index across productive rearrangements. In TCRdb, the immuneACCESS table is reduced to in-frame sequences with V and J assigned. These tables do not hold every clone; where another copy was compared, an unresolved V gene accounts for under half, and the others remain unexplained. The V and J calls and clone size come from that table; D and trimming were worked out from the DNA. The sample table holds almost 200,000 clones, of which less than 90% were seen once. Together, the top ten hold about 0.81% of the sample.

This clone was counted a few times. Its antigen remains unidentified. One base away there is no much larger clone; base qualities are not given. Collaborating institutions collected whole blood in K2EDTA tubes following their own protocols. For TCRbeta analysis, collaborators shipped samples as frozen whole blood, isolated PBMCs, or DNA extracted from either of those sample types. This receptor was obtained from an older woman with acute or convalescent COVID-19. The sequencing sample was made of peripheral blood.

In nucleotide form, the sequence is TGTGCCAGCAAGCTACAGACAGGGGGGAACACTGAAGCTTTCTTT. It encodes CASKLQTGGNTEAFF. The chain is encoded by TRBV18 joined to TRBJ1-1; 9 central nucleotides agree with TRBD1. V trim: 8 bases; J trim: 1 base; unmatched bases: 8. The CDR3 contains 15 residues, cysteine and phenylalanine counted. Of the read, only the CDR3 DNA is kept; its 45 bases are in frame from base 1. Based on the germline V gene, the CDR1 and CDR2 sequences are KGHSH and LQKENI.